The 5 T cell receptor beta chains presented below share a single source sample, sequenced in a study of blood T cell repertoires in COVID-19. The assay was immunoSEQ multiplex PCR, and TCRdb's table has in-frame clones only and misses some. The sample yields tens of thousands of clones, approximately 90% seen once. The sample comprised peripheral blood. The receptors here all came from a man aged 45-65 years with acute or convalescent COVID-19.

This chain links TRBV27 with TRBJ1-1, with 10 bases fitting TRBD1. V lost 5 bases to trimming and J lost 4 bases; unmatched junction nucleotides: 10. The CDR3 runs 16 residues. Germline lookup yields CDR1 MNHEY and CDR2 SMNVEV (reference sequence). The CDR3 protein is CASSLGTGAFSTEAFF. As DNA, the CDR3 is TGTGCCAGCAGTCTAGGGACAGGGGCCTTTAGCACTGAAGCTTTCTTT.

The chain has TRBV28 and TRBJ2-3; 7 bases line up with TRBD2. Germline assignment: CDR1 MDHEN and CDR2 SYDVKM. The CDR3 extends over 17 amino acids. Trimming removed 5 bases from V and 3 bases from J; junction bases left unmatched: 14. The CDR3 sequence is CASSLAAVGLATDTQYF. Here the CDR3 DNA reads TGTGCCAGCAGTCTAGCGGCCGTGGGCCTAGCGACAGATACGCAGTATTTT.

The chain recombines TRBV28 with TRBJ2-4, with TRBD2 as a possible D gene (5 bases). Germline V lookup: CDR1 MDHEN, CDR2 SYDVKM. Trimming pared 5 bases from V and 0 bases from J, leaving 14 bases between. This CDR3 contains 16 residues. DNA of the CDR3: TGTGCCAGCAGTACTCGGACTCATCTAGCCAAAAACATTCAGTACTTC. The encoded protein is CASSTRTHLAKNIQYF.

The table lists this clone with a count of one. CDR3: CASSFPGASGNTIYF. CDR3 DNA: TGTGCCAGCAGCTTTCCAGGGGCCTCTGGAAACACCATATATTTT. The chain recombines TRBV7-9 with TRBJ1-3, with D possibly TRBD1 on 6 matching bases. Germline CDR1 is SEHNR and CDR2 is FQNEAQ (reference sequence). V was cut by 3 bases and J by 0 bases, with 9 bases left in between. There are 15 residues in the CDR3.

The rearrangement uses TRBV11-2 and TRBJ2-7; the match to TRBD2 covers 7 bases. The germline V gene has CDR1 SGHAT and CDR2 FQNNGV. The length of the CDR3 is 15 residues. With V trimmed by 1 base and J by 3 bases, 6 bases remained unmatched. The CDR3 loop is CASSLAASGHYEQYF. The DNA for the CDR3 is TGTGCCAGCAGCTTAGCGGCTAGCGGTCACTACGAGCAGTACTTC.